These 8 T cell receptor beta chains originate from one sample sequenced in a study of OX40 agonist ivuxolimab in advanced cancers. Some clones are missing from TCRdb's copy, which holds only in-frame ones; the method was immunoSEQ multiplex PCR. The sample has 80,000 or so clones, approximately 85% seen once; the top ten hold 2% to 2.5%. Sample: CD4+ or CD8+ T cells sorted from blood, taken in a trial of the OX40 agonist ivuxolimab. The receptors come from an adult with an advanced solid tumor such as melanoma, head and neck, liver or kidney cancer.

This chain connects TRBV6-5 to TRBJ1-5; TRBD1 aligns across 9 bases. Germline V gives CDR1 MNHEY, CDR2 SVGAGI. Trimming took 8 bases from V and 4 from J; bases not matched to a gene: 9. The CDR3 has 15 residues. DNA of the CDR3: TGTGCCAGCGACGATGAGGGACAGGGAAATCAGCCCCAGCATTTT. Its translation: CASDDEGQGNQPQHF.

J is TRBJ2-1 and V is TRBV6-5, with D possibly called TRBD1 or TRBD2 (5 bases each). Germline loops: CDR1 MNHEY, CDR2 SVGAGI. Trimming took off 0 bases at V and 11 bases at J, with 11 bases between the two ends. The CDR3 sequence is 13 residues long. In DNA, the CDR3 is TGTGCCAGCAGTTACTCGAAGGGGACCCAGCAGTTCTTC. It specifies CASSYSKGTQQFF.

V and J are TRBV4-3 and TRBJ2-5; the match to TRBD1 covers 12 bases. The trim removed 3 bases at V and 4 bases at J, leaving 3 bases unmatched. CDR3 size: 15 residues. CDR1 and CDR2 (germline): LGHNA, YSLEER. As DNA, the CDR3 is TGCGCCAGCAGCCAGGGACAGGGGGCGGGAGAGACCCAGTACTTC. Translating gives CASSQGQGAGETQYF.

This chain links TRBV7-9 with TRBJ2-1, with TRBD2 matching 7 bases. Germline loops: CDR1 SEHNR, CDR2 FQNEAQ (reference sequence). CDR3 length: 15 amino acids. Germline trimming cut 6 bases from V and 7 bases from J; bases unmatched to any gene: 12. The CDR3 sequence: CASSAGRARWNEQFF. CDR3 sequence (DNA): TGTGCCAGCAGTGCGGGGAGGGCACGGTGGAATGAGCAGTTCTTC.

The chain uses TRBV6-5 and TRBJ1-6, with 9 bases lining up with TRBD1. Losses at the gene ends were 5 bases for V and 10 bases for J; bases not matched to a gene: 6. Germline assignment: CDR1 MNHEY and CDR2 SVGAGI. There are 14 residues in the CDR3. Written as DNA, the CDR3 is TGTGCCAGCAGTCCGGGACAGGGACCCTCACCCCTCCACTTT. Its translation: CASSPGQGPSPLHF.

CDR3 sequence: CASSFGTDTQYF. The CDR3 DNA sequence: TGTGCCAGCAGCTTCGGCACAGATACGCAGTATTTT. V is TRBV5-4 and J is TRBJ2-3; D gene uncertain. V was shortened by 2 bases and J by 1 base, with 2 bases between the two germline ends. Per the germline V gene, CDR1 is SGHNT and CDR2 is YYREEE (reference sequence). The CDR3 is 12 residues long.

The sample holds one count of this clone. The chain links TRBV30 to TRBJ1-2; D is unclear. Germline V CDR1 and CDR2: GTSNPN, SVGIG (reference sequence). This CDR3 is 11 amino acids long. Between the trimmed V and J ends, which lost 7 bases and 1 base, there was a span of 7 bases. The CDR3 DNA reads TGTGCCTCCGAAGTTAACTATGGCTACACCTTC. It codes for CASEVNYGYTF.

This clone appeared a few times. This rearrangement joins TRBV7-2 to TRBJ2-3, with D tentatively TRBD2 (5 bases). CDR3 length: 15 residues. Per germline, CDR1 SGHTA and CDR2 FQGNSA. V lost 6 bases and J lost 5, with 18 bases in between. CDR3 region: CASRSRTGIEDTQYF. The CDR3 coding sequence is TGTGCCAGCAGATCCCGGACCGGGATCGAAGATACGCAGTATTTT.